Sequencing of this T cell receptor beta chain was carried out in a study of T cells after posttransplantation cyclophosphamide. TCRdb keeps only in-frame clones here, not all; method: immunoSEQ multiplex PCR. The table lists about 9,100 clones, with no singletons. Study results and caveats: TRB overlap between skin or GI tissue T cells and blood was limited. After PTCy, TRB diversity resembled that of CNI/methotrexate controls. Later post-transplant blood repertoires were often dominated by donor CD8+ memory clones.

Busulfan-fludarabine conditioning, marrow transplant, and cyclophosphamide on days +3 and +4 were administered. This clone was picked up many times. The antigen is not known. The CDR3 is made up of 17 amino acids. In germline, CDR1 is SGHKS, CDR2 YYEKEE (reference sequence). V lost 0 bases, J lost 5 bases, and 18 bases lay in between. This rearrangement joins TRBV5-5 to TRBJ1-3, with D perhaps TRBD1 (6 bases). The TCR comes from a male patient in his 50s who received an allogeneic stem cell transplant from a related donor and was CMV-positive. Some T cells may possibly be graft donor cells. The material was PBMCs, obtained 350 to 390 days after allogeneic stem cell transplant with posttransplant cyclophosphamide. The CDR3: CASSLGGQGLTRNTIYF. Here the CDR3 DNA reads TGTGCCAGCAGCTTGGGGGGGCAGGGTTTGACCCGAAACACCATATATTTT.